The 6 T cell receptor beta chains in this list originate from one sample, sequenced in a study of neurological immune-mediated disorders. As for time point: longitudinal time-point 2. TCRdb reprocessed the 5' RACE reads via MiXCR and lists one record per CDR3 protein. The sample has tens of thousands of distinct CDR3 sequences; more than 7.5% are singletons. Material for sequencing was PBMCs. These receptors came from a man aged 30 to 45 in good health.

The V gene is TRBV5-1, the J gene TRBJ2-7, with 10 bases aligning to TRBD1. The germline CDR1 and CDR2 sequences are SGHRS and YFSETQ. Trimming at V came to 1 base and at J to 3 bases, leaving 1 base not matched to a gene. CDR3 length equals 14 residues. CDR3: CASSLWDRGYEQYF. CDR3 nucleotides: TGCGCCAGCAGCTTGTGGGACAGGGGCTACGAGCAGTACTTC.

This clonotype was counted at least ten times. CDR3 DNA: TGTGCCAGCAGCTCGGACAGGGGTGAAGCTTTCTTT. Residues: CASSSDRGEAFF. The V gene is TRBV7-2, the J gene TRBJ1-1; 9 bases line up with TRBD1. The CDR3 loop spans 12 amino acids. Germline V lookup: CDR1 SGHTA, CDR2 FQGNSA. V gave up 4 bases and J gave up 7 bases; unmatched junction bases: 1.

This clonotype was recorded at least ten times. The chain has TRBV18 and TRBJ2-3, with TRBD2 matching 10 bases. Germline V gene sequence: CDR1 KGHSH, CDR2 LQKENI. The junction had 13 bases not matched to a gene; V was cut back by 11 bases and J by 5 bases. The CDR3 has 15 amino acids. CDR3: CAALELAGAGDTQYF. The CDR3 DNA follows: TGTGCCGCCCTGGAGCTAGCGGGAGCCGGAGATACGCAGTATTTT.

The table lists this clonotype with many counts. The chain links TRBV28 to TRBJ2-5, with TRBD2 identical over 7 bases. There are 13 residues in the CDR3. Losses at the gene ends were 7 bases for V and 4 bases for J; bases not matched to a gene: 6. Germline V lookup: CDR1 MDHEN, CDR2 SYDVKM. For the CDR3, the DNA is TGTGCCAGCAATGGGGGGGGTCGAGAGACCCAGTACTTC. This encodes CASNGGGRETQYF.

Many counts were recorded for this clonotype. The chain carries TRBV29-1 and TRBJ2-3, with D perhaps matching TRBD2 (5 bases). Looked up from germline, CDR1 is SQVTM and CDR2 is ANQGSEA. CDR3 length: 13 residues. Trimming shortened V by 5 bases and J by 6 bases, and 15 bases separated the two germline ends. The CDR3 DNA reads as TGCAGCGTTAGGACGGACTCGGGGGATACGCAGTATTTT. Translating gives CSVRTDSGDTQYF.

This clonotype has a count of ten or more. This chain links TRBV5-6 with TRBJ1-3; no reliable D call. Trimming took off 0 bases at V and 3 bases at J, with 13 bases between the two ends. Per the germline V gene, CDR1 is SGHDT and CDR2 is YYEEEE. The CDR3 extends over 16 amino acids. The CDR3 DNA sequence: TGTGCCAGCAGCTTGGAGCCGGGTATGAGTGGAAACACCATATATTTT. This gives the protein CASSLEPGMSGNTIYF.